These T cell receptor beta chains were read from a single sample in a study of T cell responses to AZD1222 COVID-19 vaccine. Measured with immunoSEQ multiplex PCR; TCRdb has only the in-frame clones, and not every one. The table includes 200,000 to 250,000 clones, about 93% detected once. This material consisted of peripheral blood, taken on day 0 of MenACWY control vaccination. These receptors all come from an adult in good health. CDR3s include the opening cysteine and the closing phenylalanine or tryptophan. A D gene is named only where the DNA matches it firmly. Rows may omit the clone size; those that give it use once, few, many or a size class.

j_gene: TRBJ1-2; v_gene: TRBV5-5; abundance: NA; d_gene: NA; CDR3nt: TGTGCCAGCAGCCGCATCGAGGGTAACGGGTATGGCTACACCTTC; CDR3aa: CASSRIEGNGYGYTF
j_gene: TRBJ1-3; v_gene: TRBV2; abundance: NA; d_gene: TRBD1; CDR3nt: TGTGCCAGCAGTGTACAGGGGGCGTTCGGAAACACCATATATTTT; CDR3aa: CASSVQGAFGNTIYF
j_gene: TRBJ1-2; v_gene: TRBV2; abundance: NA; d_gene: NA; CDR3nt: TGTGCCAGCAGTTCAGGGGCGCAATTCTATGGCTACACCTTC; CDR3aa: CASSSGAQFYGYTF
j_gene: TRBJ1-2; v_gene: TRBV7-9; abundance: once; d_gene: TRBD1; CDR3nt: TGTGCCAGCAGCTCGTTGGACAGGGTGAGGGGGAACTATGGCTACACCTTC; CDR3aa: CASSSLDRVRGNYGYTF
j_gene: TRBJ1-1; v_gene: TRBV5-1; abundance: NA; d_gene: TRBD1; CDR3nt: TGCGCCAGCAGCTCGGGGACAGAGAACACTGAAGCTTTCTTT; CDR3aa: CASSSGTENTEAFF
j_gene: TRBJ1-4; v_gene: TRBV5-8; abundance: NA; d_gene: NA; CDR3nt: TGTGCCAGCAGCTTGGCCGCGGGAGCTACAACTAATGAAAAACTGTTTTTT; CDR3aa: CASSLAAGATTNEKLFF
j_gene: TRBJ2-7; v_gene: TRBV2; abundance: NA; d_gene: NA; CDR3nt: TGTGCCAGCAGTGAACAGGGAGTACTCTACGAGCAGTACTTC; CDR3aa: CASSEQGVLYEQYF
j_gene: TRBJ1-5; v_gene: TRBV20-1; abundance: NA; d_gene: NA; CDR3nt: TGCAGTGCTAGTCCGGGGAGCAATCAGCCCCAGCATTTT; CDR3aa: CSASPGSNQPQHF
j_gene: TRBJ2-7; v_gene: TRBV6-5; abundance: once; d_gene: NA; CDR3nt: TGTGCCAGCCTGAAGACGACCTGGCCCGAGTTC; CDR3aa: CASLKTTWPEF
j_gene: TRBJ1-6; v_gene: TRBV2; abundance: NA; d_gene: TRBD1; CDR3nt: TGTGCCAGCACGGCCGACAGGGTTAATTCACCCCTCCACTTT; CDR3aa: CASTADRVNSPLHF
j_gene: TRBJ2-2; v_gene: TRBV24-1; abundance: NA; d_gene: TRBD2; CDR3nt: TGTGCCACCAGTGGGTCCGGGCTAGCGGGGGCCGGGGAGCTGTTTTTT; CDR3aa: CATSGSGLAGAGELFF
j_gene: TRBJ1-5; v_gene: TRBV28; abundance: NA; d_gene: NA; CDR3nt: TGTGCCAGCAATACTCCGGGACGGAATCAGCCCCAGCATTTT; CDR3aa: CASNTPGRNQPQHF
j_gene: TRBJ1-2; v_gene: TRBV3-1/TRBV3-2; abundance: NA; d_gene: NA; CDR3nt: TGTGCCACCAGAGTACAGGGAGAGAGGGGGGGTGGCTACACCTTC; CDR3aa: CATRVQGERGGGYTF
j_gene: TRBJ1-4; v_gene: TRBV18; abundance: NA; d_gene: NA; CDR3nt: TGTGCCAGCTCACCTGGGCAAGGGGAGGAACTGTTTTTT; CDR3aa: CASSPGQGEELFF
j_gene: TRBJ1-1; v_gene: TRBV5-6; abundance: NA; d_gene: NA; CDR3nt: TGTGCCAGCAGCCCTGCTTTGGGAGAAGCTTTCTTT; CDR3aa: CASSPALGEAFF
j_gene: TRBJ2-5; v_gene: TRBV5-1; abundance: NA; d_gene: TRBD2; CDR3nt: TGCGCCAGCAGCGTTACTAGCGGGGGGCTTCCGGGGACCCAGTACTTC; CDR3aa: CASSVTSGGLPGTQYF
j_gene: TRBJ1-3; v_gene: TRBV5-1; abundance: NA; d_gene: NA; CDR3nt: TGCGCCAGCAGCTTGAGCAACATCCACTCTGGAAACACCATATATTTT; CDR3aa: CASSLSNIHSGNTIYF
j_gene: TRBJ1-2; v_gene: TRBV4-3; abundance: NA; d_gene: NA; CDR3nt: TGCGCCAGCAGCCAAGACCCATCTAACTATGGCTACACCTTC; CDR3aa: CASSQDPSNYGYTF
j_gene: TRBJ2-2; v_gene: TRBV5-1; abundance: NA; d_gene: TRBD2; CDR3nt: TGCGCCAGCAGCTCCTGGACTAGCGGGGGAGGGGAGCTGTTTTTT; CDR3aa: CASSSWTSGGGELFF
j_gene: TRBJ1-4; v_gene: TRBV4-2; abundance: once; d_gene: NA; CDR3nt: TGTGCCAGCAGCCAAGTTGGGTCGGGGGTTGCTAATGAAAAACTGTTTTTT; CDR3aa: CASSQVGSGVANEKLFF
j_gene: TRBJ1-2; v_gene: TRBV7-6; abundance: NA; d_gene: NA; CDR3nt: TGTGCCAGCAGCTTAGGGCAGCCTACTAACTATGGCTACACCTTC; CDR3aa: CASSLGQPTNYGYTF
j_gene: TRBJ1-1; v_gene: TRBV6-2/TRBV6-3; abundance: NA; d_gene: NA; CDR3nt: TGTGCCAGCAGTTTTGAGGGATGGAACACTGAAGCTTTCTTT; CDR3aa: CASSFEGWNTEAFF
j_gene: TRBJ2-2; v_gene: TRBV5-4; abundance: NA; d_gene: NA; CDR3nt: TGTGCCAGCAGCCCCCGACAGGATGGTGCCGGGGAGCTGTTTTTT; CDR3aa: CASSPRQDGAGELFF
j_gene: TRBJ2-7; v_gene: TRBV30; abundance: NA; d_gene: NA; CDR3nt: TGTGCCTGGAGGGCAGGCACGGTCGCCTACGAGCAGTACTTC; CDR3aa: CAWRAGTVAYEQYF